The 32 T cell receptor beta chains below were found in one sample sequenced in a study of blood T cell repertoires in COVID-19. Generated by immunoSEQ multiplex PCR, the TCRdb table keeps only in-frame clones and is missing some. The sample has tens of thousands of clones; more than 75% are singletons. Material for sequencing was peripheral blood. The receptor set was obtained from a human donor in a cohort sampled during active COVID-19.

The rearrangement uses TRBV4-1 and TRBJ2-3, with 7 nucleotides matching TRBD2. Per the germline V gene, CDR1 is MGHRA and CDR2 is YSYEKL. The CDR3 is made up of 14 amino acids. V lost 1 base, J lost 5 bases, and 3 bases stayed unmatched. DNA for the CDR3: TGCGCCAGCAGCCAAGGACTAGCAGGAGATACGCAGTATTTT. Translated: CASSQGLAGDTQYF.

V usage is TRBV19 and J usage is TRBJ2-2; the D gene is possibly TRBD2 (6 bases). CDR3 length: 19 amino acids. Germline V gene sequence: CDR1 LNHDA, CDR2 SQIVND (reference sequence). V lost 0 bases and J lost 1, with 18 bases in between. CDR3 nucleotides: TGTGCCAGTAGTATAGACGCAAACGGGGGTACAGGGAACACCGGGGAGCTGTTTTTT. Translating it yields CASSIDANGGTGNTGELFF. The full variable domain, completed using reference TRBV19 and TRBJ2-2, is DGGITQSPKYLFRKEGQNVTLSCEQNLNHDAMYWYRQDPGQGLRLIYYSQIVNDFQKGDIAEGYSVSREKKESFPLTVTSAQKNPTAFYLCASSIDANGGTGNTGELFFGEGSRLTVL.

This chain uses TRBV5-1 with TRBJ1-2; tentative D call: TRBD1 (6 bases). Germline lookup yields CDR1 SGHRS and CDR2 YFSETQ. Trimming took 6 bases from V and 3 from J, leaving 15 bases between them. This CDR3 has 14 amino acids. The CDR3 DNA is TGCGCCAGCAATCCAGGGGTTGCCGACTATGGCTACACCTTC. Amino acids: CASNPGVADYGYTF.

The chain couples TRBV11-3 to TRBJ2-5, with TRBD2 matching 7 bases. CDR1 and CDR2 (germline): SGHNT, YENEEA. This CDR3 region has 13 residues. After removal of 8 bases from V and 3 bases from J, the junction contained 6 bases not matched to a gene. The chain's CDR3 is CASSRAGEETQYF. CDR3 bases: TGTGCCAGCTCCCGTGCGGGGGAAGAGACCCAGTACTTC.

This clone was counted between two and nine times. V and J are TRBV29-1 and TRBJ1-6; TRBD1 is a possible D gene (5 bases). Trimming stripped 4 bases from V and 7 bases from J, with 8 bases between. This CDR3 spans 12 amino acids. Germline V gene sequence: CDR1 SQVTM, CDR2 ANQGSEA. The CDR3 spells CSVGQPNSPLHF. In DNA, the CDR3 is TGCAGCGTTGGACAGCCGAATTCACCCCTCCACTTT. Full variable domain (outside the CDR3, taken from reference TRBV29-1 and TRBJ1-6): SAVISQKPSRDICQRGTSLTIQCQVDSQVTMMFWYRQQPGQSLTLIATANQGSEATYESGFVIDKFPISRPNLTFSTLTVSNMSPEDSSIYLCSVGQPNSPLHFGNGTRLTVT.

This sequence joins TRBV4-2 and TRBJ2-1; the D gene is possibly TRBD2 (6 bases). Germline V CDR1 and CDR2: LGHNA, YNFKEQ. The CDR3 has 15 residues. V was cut by 4 bases and J by 3 bases, with 13 bases left in between. This chain's CDR3 is CASSPAGRVYNEQFF. The DNA of the CDR3 is TGTGCCAGCAGCCCGGCGGGACGGGTCTACAATGAGCAGTTCTTC.

CDR3 nucleotides: TGTGCCAGCAGCATCACTAACTACAATGAGCAGTTCTTC. It yields the protein CASSITNYNEQFF. The J gene is TRBJ2-1, the V gene TRBV7-9, with D uncertain. The ends were cut back, 5 bases at V and 3 bases at J, with 8 bases in the middle. This CDR3 spans 13 amino acids. Looked up from germline, CDR1 is SEHNR and CDR2 is FQNEAQ (reference sequence). The full variable domain, rest sourced from reference TRBV7-9 and TRBJ2-1, is DTGVSQNPRHKITKRGQNVTFRCDPISEHNRLYWYRQTLGQGPEFLTYFQNEAQLEKSRLLSDRFSAERPKGSFSTLEIQRTEQGDSAMYLCASSITNYNEQFFGPGTRLTVL.

This chain uses TRBV15 with TRBJ2-3; 10 nucleotides agree with TRBD1. The CDR3 is 16 amino acids. V lost 2 bases to trimming and J lost 6 bases; unmatched junction nucleotides: 8. The germline CDR1 and CDR2 sequences are LNHNV and YYDKDF (reference sequence). The CDR3 DNA reads TGTGCCACCAGCAGATTAGAGGGACAGGGGAGGGATACGCAGTATTTT. Residues: CATSRLEGQGRDTQYF.

This sequence joins TRBV7-9 and TRBJ2-5, with a tentative D call TRBD2 (7 bases). CDR1 is SEHNR and CDR2 is FQNEAQ in the germline V gene (reference sequence). Deletions cut 5 bases from V and 2 bases from J, with 15 bases between. The CDR3 loop spans 15 amino acids. CDR3 sequence (DNA): TGTGCCAGCAGCACCCGCGGGGGCCCTCAAGAGACCCAGTACTTC. Amino acids: CASSTRGGPQETQYF.

The chain combines TRBV5-8 with TRBJ2-4; D possibly corresponds to TRBD1 (6 bases). V shed 8 bases and J shed 1 base, with 13 bases lying between them. In germline, CDR1 is SGHTS, CDR2 YDEGEE. The CDR3 runs to 14 residues. Here the CDR3 reads CASRQVGAKNIQYF. The DNA of the CDR3 is TGTGCCAGTCGACAGGTGGGCGCCAAAAACATTCAGTACTTC.

This rearrangement joins TRBV5-4 to TRBJ2-2, with D possibly matching TRBD1 (6 bases). The germline CDR1 and CDR2 sequences are SGHNT and YYREEE (reference sequence). Trimming removed 1 base at V and 5 bases at J, with 18 bases between. CDR3 length: 17 residues. CDR3 protein: CASSLSFGGLMTGELFF. The CDR3 nucleotides are TGTGCCAGCAGCTTGTCGTTTGGGGGCCTAATGACCGGGGAGCTGTTTTTT.

There are a few counts of this clone. V usage is TRBV4-1 and J usage is TRBJ1-5, with a possible D match to TRBD1 (5 bases). Between the trimmed V and J ends, which lost 3 bases and 6 bases, there was a span of 9 bases. The germline V gene has CDR1 MGHRA and CDR2 YSYEKL. This CDR3 contains 13 residues. The CDR3 sequence is CASSQGGTQPQHF. CDR3 coding DNA: TGCGCCAGCAGCCAGGGAGGGACTCAGCCCCAGCATTTT.

The V and J genes are TRBV10-3 and TRBJ2-7, with 9 bases that match TRBD2. V lost 6 bases to trimming and J lost 0 bases; unmatched junction nucleotides: 3. This CDR3 contains 14 residues. The germline V gene encodes CDR1 ENHRY and CDR2 SYGVKD. The CDR3 nucleotides are TGTGCCATCAGCCAGCGGGGGGACTCCTACGAGCAGTACTTC. This codes for CAISQRGDSYEQYF.

This chain connects TRBV28 to TRBJ1-6, with 7 positions matching TRBD1. Trimming removed 5 bases from V and 11 bases from J; junction bases left unmatched: 9. Germline-derived CDR1 and CDR2 are MDHEN and SYDVKM. The CDR3 extends over 14 amino acids. In nucleotides, the CDR3 is TGTGCCAGCAGTCCAAGACAGGGTTTAACACCCCTCCACTTT. Amino acids: CASSPRQGLTPLHF.

The chain joins TRBV11-2 to TRBJ2-7; 7 bases map to TRBD2. This CDR3 has 15 amino acids. V lost 4 bases and J lost 0; bases outside the gene matches: 6. Germline loops: CDR1 SGHAT, CDR2 FQNNGV. This CDR3 is CASSSIRDYSYEQYV. The CDR3 DNA sequence: TGTGCCAGCAGCTCGATCCGGGACTACTCCTACGAGCAGTACGTC.

The V gene is TRBV4-1, the J gene TRBJ2-3; 11 nucleotides align to TRBD2. Germline CDR1 and CDR2: MGHRA and YSYEKL. CDR3 length equals 16 residues. After removal of 3 bases from V and 3 bases from J, the junction contained 5 bases not matched to a gene. CDR3 protein: CASSQRTSGFTDTQYF. The CDR3 DNA sequence: TGCGCCAGCAGCCAGAGGACTAGCGGGTTTACAGATACGCAGTATTTT.

The chain recombines TRBV6-1 with TRBJ2-3; TRBD2 aligns across 15 bases. The V gene's germline CDR1 is MNHNS and CDR2 SASEGT. V was pared by 4 bases and J by 2 bases, with 10 bases of the junction left unmatched. The CDR3 is made up of 19 amino acids. In DNA form, the CDR3 reads TGTGCCAGCAGTGCCGGACTAGCGGGGGGGGCCCGGCCCACAGATACGCAGTATTTT. Its protein is CASSAGLAGGARPTDTQYF.

This clone was counted only a few times. The CDR3 coding sequence is TGTGCCATCTTGAGAGGGGAGGGATCGTACTTC. This encodes CAILRGEGSYF. This sequence joins TRBV6-5 and TRBJ2-7; TRBD2 matches 7 bases. Germline V lookup: CDR1 MNHEY, CDR2 SVGAGI. Trimming removed 10 bases from V and 12 bases from J; junction bases left unmatched: 12. The CDR3 runs to 11 residues.

The chain recombines TRBV30 with TRBJ1-2; 8 bases map to TRBD1. The CDR3 spans 14 residues. Germline V gene lookup returns CDR1 GTSNPN and CDR2 SVGIG (reference sequence). The J segment lost 3 bases and the V segment lost 0 bases, leaving 3 bases of the junction unmatched. Written as DNA, the CDR3 is TGTGCCTGGAGTGTACAGGGGGGTTACTATGGCTACACCTTC. It specifies CAWSVQGGYYGYTF.

The chain employs TRBV30 and TRBJ2-7, with a possible D match to TRBD2 (5 bases). Germline V lookup: CDR1 GTSNPN, CDR2 SVGIG (reference sequence). This CDR3 comprises 12 residues. V lost 3 bases to trimming and J lost 4 bases, with 10 bases between them. Here the CDR3 DNA reads TGTGCCTGGAGACAAGGAGGATACGAGCAGTACTTC. Its translation is CAWRQGGYEQYF.

V usage is TRBV6-5 and J usage is TRBJ2-7, with a weak D call TRBD1 (6 bases). Trimming removed 8 bases from V and 2 bases from J, with 13 bases in between. This CDR3 spans 13 amino acids. Germline values: CDR1 MNHEY, CDR2 SVGAGI. CDR3 in amino acids: CASSQGNTYEQYV. CDR3 in DNA: TGTGCCAGCTCCCAGGGGAATACCTACGAGCAGTACGTC.

The V and J genes are TRBV7-8 and TRBJ1-6, with D perhaps TRBD1 (5 bases). CDR1 is SGHVS, CDR2 FQNEAQ, per germline. The CDR3 consists of 13 residues. The DNA of the CDR3 is TGTGCGGGGGGGGATGCGTATAATTCACCCCTCCACTTT. Amino acid sequence: CAGGDAYNSPLHF.

In its sample, this clone was seen once. The V gene is TRBV15, the J gene TRBJ1-1; D might be TRBD1 (6 bases). The CDR3 spans 13 residues. The germline V gene encodes CDR1 LNHNV and CDR2 YYDKDF (reference sequence). V was cut by 4 bases and J by 10 bases, with 16 bases left in between. CDR3 DNA: TGTGCCACCAGCAAACAGGGTATAGGACGAGCTTTCTTT. This codes for CATSKQGIGRAFF.

V is TRBV5-1 and J is TRBJ1-2; D gene ambiguous. Germline loops: CDR1 SGHRS, CDR2 YFSETQ. This CDR3 contains 14 residues. The V end lost 3 bases, the J end lost 3 bases, and 12 bases lay between the germline ends. The CDR3: CASSSPPEDYGYTF. The DNA of the CDR3 is TGCGCCAGCAGCTCACCTCCAGAAGACTATGGCTACACCTTC.

The J gene is TRBJ2-1, the V gene TRBV28; maybe TRBD2 (5 bases). The length of the CDR3 is 14 residues. The germline CDR1 and CDR2 sequences are MDHEN and SYDVKM. Trimming cost V 11 bases and J 4 bases, with 18 bases left between them. The CDR3 loop reads CALSPGLRYNEQFF. In DNA form, the CDR3 reads TGTGCCCTGAGTCCGGGGTTGAGATACAATGAGCAGTTCTTC.

The chain joins TRBV5-1 to TRBJ2-7; a weak D match, TRBD2 (5 bases). The CDR3 totals 12 residues. The germline V gene has CDR1 SGHRS and CDR2 YFSETQ. Trimming shortened V by 0 bases and J by 13 bases, and 14 bases separated the two germline ends. The CDR3 DNA is TGCGCCAGCAGCTTGGCGTGGGTTCGGGGATACGTC. Its translation is CASSLAWVRGYV.

This CDR3 reads CASSFWTGGNQPQHF. CDR3 bases: TGTGCCAGCAGCTTTTGGACAGGGGGCAATCAGCCCCAGCATTTT. The chain employs TRBV7-8 and TRBJ1-5, with 9 bases identical to TRBD1. The CDR3 consists of 15 residues. Per germline, CDR1 SGHVS and CDR2 FQNEAQ. Trimming cost V 3 bases and J 2 bases; bases outside gene matches: 2.

This clone was counted many times. The rearrangement uses TRBV7-9 and TRBJ2-4; a weak D match, TRBD2 (5 bases). Trimming removed 5 bases from V and 5 bases from J, with 16 bases in between. Germline V gene sequence: CDR1 SEHNR, CDR2 FQNEAQ (reference sequence). The CDR3 totals 15 residues. The CDR3 region has the DNA TGTGCCAGCAGCCGAATACTAGAATACGAAAACATTCAGTACTTC. Protein product: CASSRILEYENIQYF.

This rearrangement joins TRBV12-3 or TRBV12-4 to TRBJ1-3, with 8 bases identical to TRBD1. The CDR3 runs 13 residues. Losses at the gene ends were 7 bases for V and 4 bases for J; bases not matched to a gene: 3. Here the CDR3 DNA reads TGTGCCAGCAACCGACAGGGGGGAAACACCATATATTTT. It specifies CASNRQGGNTIYF.

Written as DNA, the CDR3 is TGTGCCAGCAGCTTAGCCCCCAGGGGCCGTTCGAACACCGGGGAGCTGTTTTTT. It yields the protein CASSLAPRGRSNTGELFF. J is TRBJ2-2 and V is TRBV11-2; a weak D match, TRBD1 (6 bases). The CDR3 length is 18 residues. Germline values: CDR1 SGHAT, CDR2 FQNNGV. Trimming cost V 1 base and J 0 bases, with 15 bases left between them.

The rearrangement uses TRBV15 and TRBJ2-7, with a weak D call TRBD1 (7 bases). The germline V gene encodes CDR1 LNHNV and CDR2 YYDKDF (reference sequence). CDR3 length equals 13 residues. The germline V and J ends were trimmed by 4 bases and 2 bases, with 9 bases remaining between them. CDR3 loop: CATSTGGTYEQYV. In DNA, the CDR3 is TGTGCCACCAGCACAGGGGGGACCTACGAGCAGTACGTC.

This chain connects TRBV19 to TRBJ2-2; 11 nucleotides match TRBD1. With V trimmed by 3 bases and J by 2 bases, 2 bases remained unmatched. CDR1 LNHDA and CDR2 SQIVND come from the germline V gene (reference sequence). The CDR3 runs 16 residues. This CDR3 reads CASSMRTGGNTGELFF. The CDR3 DNA reads as TGTGCCAGTAGTATGCGGACAGGGGGCAACACCGGGGAGCTGTTTTTT.